This T cell receptor (beta chain) was retrieved from a study of response to subunit inactivated influenza vaccine. Per the germline V gene, CDR1 is SGHTA and CDR2 is FQGNSA. The V and J ends lost 4 bases and 3 bases, in that order; junction bases with no gene match: 7. The CDR3 is 16 residues long. MiXCR, applied by TCRdb to the RT-PCR reads, yields one record per CDR3 protein. In the table there are a few hundred thousand distinct CDR3 sequences, about 11% of which are singletons. The same specimen was also included in a second study, on T cells expressing NK-cell markers. This second study says: TCR beta cDNA was generated via 5'RACE template switching incorporating UMIs. The study found these clonotypes also leading the CD3+CD56-NKG2C+ fraction in four donors.

This clonotype originated in a middle-aged man who received an inactivated influenza vaccine. Here the sequenced sample was PBMCs from blood, taken on the day of vaccination. This chain joins TRBV7-2 and TRBJ1-5; 9 nucleotides match TRBD1. CDR3 region: CASSWADRGDNQPQHF. The CDR3 DNA is TGTGCCAGCAGCTGGGCGGACAGGGGAGACAATCAGCCCCAGCATTTT.